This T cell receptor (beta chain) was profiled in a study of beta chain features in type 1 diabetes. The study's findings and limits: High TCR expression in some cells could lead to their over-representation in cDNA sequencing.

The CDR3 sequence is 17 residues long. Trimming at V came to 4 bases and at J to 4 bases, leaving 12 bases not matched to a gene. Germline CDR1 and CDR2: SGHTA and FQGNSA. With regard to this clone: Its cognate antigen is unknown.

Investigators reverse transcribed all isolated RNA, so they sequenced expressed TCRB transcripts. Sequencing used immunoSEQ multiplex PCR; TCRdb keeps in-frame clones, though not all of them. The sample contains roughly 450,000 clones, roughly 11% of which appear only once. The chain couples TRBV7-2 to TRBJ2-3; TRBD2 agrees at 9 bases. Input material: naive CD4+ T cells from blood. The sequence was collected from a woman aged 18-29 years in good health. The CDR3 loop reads CASSSSDRTSASDTQYF. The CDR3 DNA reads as TGTGCCAGCAGCTCCTCCGATCGGACTAGCGCCTCAGATACGCAGTATTTT.